This TCR beta chain came from a study of Ad26.COV2.S vaccination and SARS-CoV-2 variants. Treatment indicated: around 19 received Ad26.COV2.S at low or high dose, single or two shots; roughly five received placebo; per-sample allocation not given. Collection of the samples took place on day 63 after the first injection of vaccine or placebo. The V and J ends lost 4 bases and 5 bases, in that order; junction bases with no gene match: 4. The germline CDR1 and CDR2 sequences are SNHLY and FYNNEI. CDR3 length: 13 amino acids. TCRdb's table, derived via immunoSEQ multiplex PCR, lists solely in-frame clones and lacks some. In the table there are some 350,000 clones, 85% to 90% of which are singletons.

The specimen comprised peripheral blood, sampled in a trial of Ad26.COV2.S vaccine versus placebo. The chain has TRBV2 and TRBJ1-1; 7 bases match TRBD1. This TCR came from a person aged 18-65 years who received the Ad26.COV2.S COVID-19 vaccine or a placebo. Here the CDR3 DNA reads TGTGCCAGCAGTGGGCCAGGGGGAACTGAAGCTTTCTTT. This encodes CASSGPGGTEAFF.